This T cell receptor beta chain stems from a study of blood T cells in healthy people across ages. Through a sample-barcoded 5' primer and a J-beta primer mix, a second PCR was run for about 6 to 11 cycles. Researchers report that each sample yielded at least 2.5 million CDR3-containing paired-end reads. A single record per CDR3 protein comes from TCRdb applying MiXCR to the 5' RACE reads. The table lists about 780,000 distinct CDR3 sequences, 55% to 65% of them singletons, with 25% to 35% in the top ten. This clonotype was recorded a few times. Sequences were obtained from blood. The sequence came from a man aged 25-40 years in good health.

The CDR3 DNA reads TGTGCCAGCCAGAGCGAAGATACGCAGTATTTT. Its translation: CASQSEDTQYF. The gene calls are TRBV2 and TRBJ2-3; D remains ambiguous. The CDR3 runs to 11 residues. The germline gives CDR1 SNHLY, CDR2 FYNNEI. V was shortened by 8 bases and J by 5 bases, with 8 bases between the two germline ends. Drawing the rest from reference TRBV2 and TRBJ2-3, the complete variable domain is EPEVTQTPSHQVTQMGQEVILRCVPISNHLYFYWYRQILGQKVEFLVSFYNNEISEKSEIFDDQFSVERPDGSNFTLKIRSTKLEDSAMYFCASQSEDTQYFGPGTRLTVL.